The rows below give T cell receptor beta chains drawn from one sample of a study of blood T cell repertoires in COVID-19. Here immunoSEQ multiplex PCR was the method, and the copy in TCRdb shows in-frame clones only, minus some. The table shows roughly 100,000 clones, with 75% to 90% occurring only once. Sequencing was done on a sample of peripheral blood. All receptors derive from a woman over 75 with acute or convalescent COVID-19. Both conserved end residues are trimmed from each CDR3. Each record gives: clone size, V gene, D gene, J gene, CDR3 protein. A D gene is named only where the DNA matches it firmly. The size of a clone is reported for some rows only, either as once, few or many, or as a class for expanded clones.

NA	TRBV2	TRBD1	TRBJ1-5	ASRDGQGSNQPQH
NA	TRBV9	TRBD2	TRBJ2-5	ASSVGASGGLWEETQY
once	TRBV24-1	NA	TRBJ1-2	ATSDNLRGYGYT
NA	TRBV5-6	NA	TRBJ1-1	ASSYVGRLWALTEAF
once	TRBV27	NA	TRBJ2-1	ASSIGSGHNEQF
NA	TRBV29-1	TRBD1	TRBJ1-1	SVYPTGTGNTEAF
NA	TRBV30	NA	TRBJ1-6	AWSPPGLEDSPLH
once	TRBV19	TRBD2	TRBJ2-7	ASSPLAGPYEQY
few	TRBV10-3	TRBD1	TRBJ2-7	AISDRMTGGEQY
NA	TRBV7-2	NA	TRBJ1-2	ASSLDEVRGGGYGYT
NA	TRBV19	NA	TRBJ1-2	ASSIQPGLNYGYT
NA	TRBV4-1	TRBD2	TRBJ2-1	ASSQETPGLAGPRYNEQF
NA	TRBV27	NA	TRBJ2-1	ASSLQVGAEQF
NA	TRBV5-1	NA	TRBJ1-1	ASSLDRPNTEAF
NA	TRBV2	NA	TRBJ2-7	ASTDSPYYEQY
NA	TRBV9	TRBD1	TRBJ2-3	ASSPGQGLNTQY
NA	TRBV7-9	NA	TRBJ2-3	ASSLVYGVATDTQY
NA	TRBV19	NA	TRBJ1-5	ASSILPPPQH
NA	TRBV5-4	TRBD1	TRBJ1-1	ASSLGQGAGSTEAF
once	TRBV9	TRBD1	TRBJ2-7	ASSGTGTASYEQY
NA	TRBV7-9	NA	TRBJ1-1	ASSPRTNPNTEAF
NA	TRBV7-9	TRBD1	TRBJ1-2	ASSLGAYGQGKNYGYT
NA	TRBV7-3	NA	TRBJ2-2	ASSLTGGGTVTGELF